This record concerns one TCR beta chain sequence. The CDR3 has 16 residues. The germline CDR1 and CDR2 sequences are KGHSH and LQKENI. The V end was cut by 2 bases, the J end by 0 bases, with 10 bases between. Produced via immunoSEQ multiplex PCR; TCRdb's table is partial and in-frame only. The sample has approximately 210,000 clones; roughly nine tenths are singletons. The source of the sample is a study of control samples from healthy donors and cancer patients. The rearrangement joins TRBV18 to TRBJ1-4; D uncertain. The TCR was taken from a man aged 25-45 years in good health. Sequencing input: blood. The chain's CDR3 is CASSPSTFATNEKLFF. The CDR3 bases are TGTGCCAGCTCACCAAGTACGTTTGCAACTAATGAAAAACTGTTTTTT. The complete variable domain, with remaining parts taken from reference TRBV18 and TRBJ1-4, reads NAGVMQNPRHLVRRRGQEARLRCSPMKGHSHVYWYRQLPEEGLKFMVYLQKENIIDESGMPKERFSAEFPKEGPSILRIQQVVRGDSAAYFCASSPSTFATNEKLFFGSGTQLSVL.